This is a list of T cell receptor beta chains from one sample in a study of blood T cell repertoires in COVID-19. Only in-frame clones appear in the TCRdb table, and some are missing; sequencing was by immunoSEQ multiplex PCR. In the table there are hundreds of thousands of clones, around nine tenths of which are singletons. Input material: PBMCs or T cells enriched from blood (not recorded which). Receptors originate from a woman aged 60-75 years in a cohort exposed to, infected with or recovered from COVID-19 (not recorded which). CDR3s include the opening cysteine and the closing phenylalanine or tryptophan. The D gene is left open where the match is weak. Rows give clone size only sometimes, using once, few, many, or a class for an expanded clone.

D: TRBD1; J: TRBJ2-7; V: TRBV27; size: NA; DNA: TGTGCCAGCAGTAGGGTGACGGGACAGGGGGCTCAGGAGCAGTACTTC; CDR3: CASSRVTGQGAQEQYF
D: NA; J: TRBJ2-6; V: TRBV2; size: NA; DNA: TGTGCCAGCAGTGAAACAGGCAGCTCTGGGGCCAACGTCCTGACTTTC; CDR3: CASSETGSSGANVLTF
D: TRBD2; J: TRBJ2-1; V: TRBV18; size: few; DNA: TGTGCCAGCTCACCACTGACTAGCGGTAACAATGAGCAGTTCTTC; CDR3: CASSPLTSGNNEQFF
D: TRBD2; J: TRBJ2-1; V: TRBV5-6; size: NA; DNA: TGTGCCAGCAGCGGAGATAGCGGGAGGGAGTTCTTC; CDR3: CASSGDSGREFF
D: NA; J: TRBJ2-3; V: TRBV9; size: NA; DNA: TGTGCCAGCAGCCCCCAGTTAGTCGCGGCCCCTAGCACAGATACGCAGTATTTT; CDR3: CASSPQLVAAPSTDTQYF
D: NA; J: TRBJ2-3; V: TRBV5-1; size: NA; DNA: TGCGCCAGCAGCTTGGGGCAGGGGAGCACAGATACGCAGTATTTT; CDR3: CASSLGQGSTDTQYF
D: TRBD2; J: TRBJ2-2; V: TRBV7-9; size: NA; DNA: TGTGCCAGCAGCTTAGAATCCCCACTAGCGGGAGTGGTAGGGGAGCTGTTTTTT; CDR3: CASSLESPLAGVVGELFF
D: TRBD1; J: TRBJ2-7; V: TRBV24-1; size: NA; DNA: TGTGCCACCAGTGATTCCGGGACAGGCAAGCAGTACTTC; CDR3: CATSDSGTGKQYF
D: NA; J: TRBJ1-2; V: TRBV7-9; size: NA; DNA: TGTGCCAGCAGCCCCCTCGACTATGGCTACACCTTC; CDR3: CASSPLDYGYTF
D: NA; J: TRBJ2-2; V: TRBV24-1; size: NA; DNA: TGTGCCACCAGTAAGAGGAGAGGGACCGGGGAGCTGTTTTTT; CDR3: CATSKRRGTGELFF
D: TRBD2; J: TRBJ2-1; V: TRBV28; size: NA; DNA: TGTGCCAGCAGGGTTAGCGGGAGGGGGGCCTACAATGAGCAGTTCTTC; CDR3: CASRVSGRGAYNEQFF
D: TRBD1; J: TRBJ1-5; V: TRBV12-3/TRBV12-4; size: NA; DNA: TGTGCCAGCAGGACAGGGGGCAATCAGCCCCAGCATTTT; CDR3: CASRTGGNQPQHF
D: TRBD2; J: TRBJ2-3; V: TRBV24-1; size: NA; DNA: TGTGCCACCAGTGACCGGACTAGCGGGAGGGAGACAGATACGCAGTATTTT; CDR3: CATSDRTSGRETDTQYF
D: TRBD1; J: TRBJ1-2; V: TRBV12-3/TRBV12-4; size: NA; DNA: TGTGCCAGCACCCCGACAGGGCTCGGGGGCTACACCTTC; CDR3: CASTPTGLGGYTF
D: TRBD1; J: TRBJ1-2; V: TRBV4-2; size: NA; DNA: TGTGCCAGCAGCCAAACAGGGGACTATGGCTACACCTTC; CDR3: CASSQTGDYGYTF
D: TRBD2; J: TRBJ2-5; V: TRBV23-1; size: NA; DNA: TGCGCCAGCAGTCAATCCCCTGGGGGACTAGCGGGAGAGAACGTGAGTATAGAGACCCAGTACTTC; CDR3: CASSQSPGGLAGENVSIETQYF
D: TRBD1; J: TRBJ1-6; V: TRBV10-3; size: NA; DNA: TGTGCCGTATCCGGGACAGGGTATAATTCACCCCTCCACTTT; CDR3: CAVSGTGYNSPLHF
D: NA; J: TRBJ2-7; V: TRBV18; size: NA; DNA: TGTGCCAGCTCACCCGCCCCACTTTCCTACGAGCAGTACTTC; CDR3: CASSPAPLSYEQYF
D: TRBD2; J: TRBJ2-2; V: TRBV24-1; size: NA; DNA: TGTGCCACCAGGGCGAGGGAGGGTACCGGGGAGCTGTTTTTT; CDR3: CATRAREGTGELFF
D: TRBD1; J: TRBJ2-4; V: TRBV27; size: NA; DNA: TGTGCCAGCAGTTCTGGACAGGATGGAGCCAAAAACATTCAGTACTTC; CDR3: CASSSGQDGAKNIQYF
D: NA; J: TRBJ1-1; V: TRBV20-1; size: once; DNA: TGCAGTGCTCCGGGGGTCACTGAAGCTTTCTTT; CDR3: CSAPGVTEAFF
D: NA; J: TRBJ2-3; V: TRBV28; size: NA; DNA: TGTGCCAGCTGGGCCCTGGGGGCGTCCCCCCGAGATACGCAGTATTTT; CDR3: CASWALGASPRDTQYF
D: TRBD1; J: TRBJ2-7; V: TRBV13; size: few; DNA: TGTGCCAGCAGCATCCGGACAGGGGCCTCCTACGAGCAGTACTTC; CDR3: CASSIRTGASYEQYF
D: NA; J: TRBJ2-7; V: TRBV28; size: NA; DNA: TGTGCCAGCAGTTTACTCTCCTACGAGCAGTACTTC; CDR3: CASSLLSYEQYF
D: NA; J: TRBJ1-5; V: TRBV30; size: NA; DNA: TGTGCCTGGAGTTTATCCAGTAATCAGCCCCAGCATTTT; CDR3: CAWSLSSNQPQHF
D: NA; J: TRBJ2-7; V: TRBV19; size: once; DNA: TGTGCCAGTAGTATAGTTACACAGGGAATCTACGAGCAGTACTTC; CDR3: CASSIVTQGIYEQYF
D: NA; J: TRBJ2-3; V: TRBV30; size: NA; DNA: TGTGCCTGGAGTGTAACTCAGCGGTACACAGATACGCAGTATTTT; CDR3: CAWSVTQRYTDTQYF
D: TRBD1; J: TRBJ2-4; V: TRBV7-9; size: NA; DNA: TGTGCCAGCAGCCTGGGACAGGGCGGGAACATTCAGTACTTC; CDR3: CASSLGQGGNIQYF
D: NA; J: TRBJ1-2; V: TRBV28; size: NA; DNA: TGTGCCAGCAGTTTAATCCGCGAGGGCTATGGCTACACCTTC; CDR3: CASSLIREGYGYTF
D: NA; J: TRBJ2-5; V: TRBV2; size: NA; DNA: TGTGCCAGCAGGAAGGGGGTTCAAGAGACCCAGTACTTC; CDR3: CASRKGVQETQYF
D: TRBD2; J: TRBJ2-7; V: TRBV27; size: NA; DNA: TGTGCCAGCAGTTCCATAGACCTAGCGGGGATTTCCTACGAGCAGTACTTC; CDR3: CASSSIDLAGISYEQYF
D: NA; J: TRBJ2-7; V: TRBV18; size: NA; DNA: TGTGCCAGCTCCCCTCAGGGATCCGAGCAGTACTTC; CDR3: CASSPQGSEQYF
D: TRBD1; J: TRBJ2-7; V: TRBV3-1/TRBV3-2; size: NA; DNA: TGTGCCAGCAGCCCCGTGACAGGGTGGTACGAGCAGTACTTC; CDR3: CASSPVTGWYEQYF
D: NA; J: TRBJ1-1; V: TRBV6-5; size: NA; DNA: TGTGCCAGCAGGTACCAGGGCAAGAACACTGAAGCTTTCTTT; CDR3: CASRYQGKNTEAFF
D: NA; J: TRBJ1-2; V: TRBV20-1; size: few; DNA: TGCAGTGCTAGAGACCCCACAGGGTACACCTTC; CDR3: CSARDPTGYTF
D: TRBD2; J: TRBJ2-2; V: TRBV24-1; size: NA; DNA: TGTGCCACCAGTGGCGCGGGAGTCAACACCGGGGAGCTGTTTTTT; CDR3: CATSGAGVNTGELFF
D: NA; J: TRBJ1-1; V: TRBV6-1; size: NA; DNA: TGTGCCAGCAGTGAAATCGGGGGAAGCACTGAAGCTTTCTTT; CDR3: CASSEIGGSTEAFF
D: TRBD2; J: TRBJ2-1; V: TRBV5-4; size: once; DNA: TGTGCCGGACGGACTAGCGGCTACAATGAGCAGTTCTTC; CDR3: CAGRTSGYNEQFF
D: TRBD1; J: TRBJ1-5; V: TRBV4-2; size: NA; DNA: TGTGCCAGCAGCCTTGCCGGGACAGGGGTTGGTCAGCCCCAGCATTTT; CDR3: CASSLAGTGVGQPQHF